This T cell receptor (beta chain) was identified during a study of T-cell memory formation after mild COVID-19. The TCR alpha and TCR beta cDNA libraries, bearing sample barcodes and UMIs, were generated by 5'RACE using constant-segment primers. TCRdb called the 5' RACE reads again in MiXCR, with one record for every CDR3 protein. The sample carries around 440,000 distinct CDR3 sequences, about 18% recorded once. Note on this clonotype: Its target is not known. This may arise from a read error, as a much more abundant clone is one base away.

Study conclusions and caveats: Proof of SARS-CoV-2 specificity was absent for the second-wave clones that crested on day 37. The CD4+ clones that contracted clustered mainly within CM and EM, and the CD8+ clones concentrated in EMRA. A subset of responding clones appeared in pre-infection memory, suggesting cross-reactive memory joined.

CDR3 length: 16 amino acids. The V gene's germline CDR1 is MGHRA and CDR2 YSYEKL. This chain uses TRBV4-1 with TRBJ2-3, with unresolved D. The receptor was isolated from an adult woman who had mild COVID-19 (a few samples of this study predate the infection). Cell type and time point are not known. Material for sequencing was PBMCs or a T cell subset sorted from them (not recorded which). This CDR3 is CASCQGKLGSTDTQYF. The CDR3 nucleotides read TGCGCCAGCTGCCAAGGGAAGCTCGGAAGCACAGATACGCAGTATTTT.